This TCR beta chain was observed in a study of radiation and T cells in renal cell carcinoma. The data were produced by immunoSEQ multiplex PCR, yet TCRdb's version contains in-frame clones alone and is incomplete. The table records 110,000 to 150,000 clones, 88% of them present only once. As to time point: baseline pretreatment blood. The treatment was: 15 Gy SBRT to primary tumor, nephrectomy 4 weeks later. V was pared by 1 base and J by 4 bases, with 6 bases of the junction left unmatched. This CDR3 is built from 17 residues. Germline CDR1 SGHTA, CDR2 FQGNSA. The input for sequencing was blood, taken from a patient whose treatment included radiotherapy and nephrectomy. The source is a woman between 50 and 59 years old with renal cell carcinoma. The rearrangement uses TRBV7-2 and TRBJ2-5, with TRBD2 matching over 13 bases. In DNA, the CDR3 is TGTGCCAGCAGCTTAGTGGGAACTAGCGGGGGGGGAGAGACCCAGTACTTC. Its translation is CASSLVGTSGGGETQYF.